This entry lists 32 T cell receptor beta chains sequenced from one sample in a study of shared clonotypes between healthy human individuals. Clones were read by immunoSEQ multiplex PCR, and TCRdb kept only the in-frame ones, dropping some. The data show hundreds of thousands of clones, 80% to 95% seen once. CD45RO-negative, CCR7-positively selected cells formed the naive CD8 fraction, excluding terminally differentiated effector memory CD45RA+ cells. The sequenced material came from naive CD8+ T cells sorted from blood. The source is a man aged 25-40 years in good health.

The chain carries TRBV4-1 and TRBJ1-3; D is unresolved. CDR1 and CDR2 (germline): MGHRA, YSYEKL. Trimming removed 0 bases at V and 1 base at J, with 7 bases between. The CDR3 consists of 15 residues. CDR3 amino acids: CASSQDSTSGNTIYF. The CDR3 bases are TGCGCCAGCAGCCAAGACTCCACTTCTGGAAACACCATATATTTT.

The chain links TRBV2 to TRBJ1-5; TRBD1 might be the D (5 bases). With 6 bases removed from V and 3 bases from J, the gap between germline ends came to 15 bases. The germline CDR1 and CDR2 sequences are SNHLY and FYNNEI. The length of the CDR3 is 15 residues. The DNA of the CDR3 is TGTGCCAGCAGGAACCAGGGAGGTTACAATCAGCCCCAGCATTTT. It yields the protein CASRNQGGYNQPQHF.

This sequence joins TRBV4-2 and TRBJ2-1; 9 bases match TRBD2. The CDR3 extends over 16 amino acids. Germline V gene lookup returns CDR1 LGHNA and CDR2 YNFKEQ. The junction had 10 bases not matched to a gene; V was cut back by 4 bases and J by 6 bases. Here the CDR3 reads CASSPLASGIVNEQFF. The DNA of the CDR3 is TGTGCCAGCAGCCCCTTAGCTAGCGGGATTGTCAATGAGCAGTTCTTC.

The chain is built from TRBV4-1 and TRBJ2-1; TRBD2 agrees at 13 bases. Germline CDR1 is MGHRA and CDR2 is YSYEKL. V dropped 1 base and J dropped 6; count of bases not matched to a gene: 3. The CDR3 has 16 residues. The DNA of the CDR3 is TGCGCCAGCAGCCAAGGCACTAGCGGGAGGGGCAATGAGCAGTTCTTC. Translation: CASSQGTSGRGNEQFF.

The rearrangement links TRBV27 to TRBJ2-7; D is perhaps TRBD2 (6 bases). V lost 5 bases to trimming and J lost 3 bases, with 14 bases between them. The germline V gene has CDR1 MNHEY and CDR2 SMNVEV (reference sequence). The length of the CDR3 is 14 residues. CDR3 loop: CASSAQSSGYEQYF. The CDR3 DNA reads as TGTGCCAGCAGTGCCCAGAGTAGCGGCTACGAGCAGTACTTC.

The V and J genes are TRBV10-3 and TRBJ2-1, with 8 bases lining up with TRBD1. This CDR3 has 14 residues. The V gene end was trimmed by 3 bases and the J gene end by 7 bases; junction bases not matched to a gene: 5. Germline CDR1 ENHRY, CDR2 SYGVKD. CDR3 sequence: CAISERTGKNEQFF. In nucleotides, the CDR3 is TGTGCCATCAGTGAACGGACAGGGAAAAATGAGCAGTTCTTC.

The gene calls are TRBV29-1 and TRBJ2-5; D possibly corresponds to TRBD1 (7 bases). The V end was cut by 3 bases, the J end by 0 bases, with 17 bases between. CDR3 length equals 16 residues. The germline CDR1 and CDR2 sequences are SQVTM and ANQGSEA. CDR3: CSVDGGFGTDQETQYF. Written as DNA, the CDR3 is TGCAGCGTTGACGGGGGTTTCGGGACAGACCAAGAGACCCAGTACTTC.

The chain joins TRBV29-1 to TRBJ1-2, with no clear D. This CDR3 has 11 residues. V lost 6 bases and J 5 bases, leaving 10 bases between the germline ends. CDR1 is SQVTM, CDR2 ANQGSEA, per germline. CDR3 sequence reads: CSVQENYGYTF. The CDR3 DNA follows: TGCAGCGTCCAGGAGAATTATGGCTACACCTTC.

The V and J genes are TRBV19 and TRBJ2-7, with a tentative D call TRBD1 (6 bases). The germline V and J ends were trimmed by 10 bases and 0 bases, with 19 bases remaining between them. The CDR3 contains 15 residues. CDR1 is LNHDA and CDR2 is SQIVND in the germline V gene (reference sequence). The CDR3 is CATRDTGLNSYEQYF. CDR3 nucleotide sequence: TGTGCCACCCGAGATACAGGGTTAAACTCCTACGAGCAGTACTTC.

This chain connects TRBV5-1 to TRBJ2-1, with TRBD1 matching 8 bases. The germline CDR1 and CDR2 sequences are SGHRS and YFSETQ. CDR3 size: 13 residues. The V gene end was trimmed by 7 bases and the J gene end by 8 bases; junction bases not matched to a gene: 8. Here the CDR3 reads CASGLTGDDEQFF. The CDR3 nucleotides are TGCGCCAGCGGCCTGACAGGGGATGATGAGCAGTTCTTC.

The chain links TRBV4-3 to TRBJ2-1; TRBD2 agrees at 11 bases. J gave up 4 bases and V 2 bases, and 1 base lay outside the gene matches. The CDR3 has 15 amino acids. Germline CDR1 is LGHNA and CDR2 is YSLEER. The CDR3 coding sequence is TGCGCCAGCAGCCAACTAGCGGGAGGATACAATGAGCAGTTCTTC. Translated: CASSQLAGGYNEQFF.

The rearrangement uses TRBV28 and TRBJ2-5; the match to TRBD1 covers 8 bases. The CDR3 has 15 amino acids. Germline CDR1 MDHEN, CDR2 SYDVKM. The J segment lost 2 bases and the V segment lost 6 bases, leaving 8 bases of the junction unmatched. CDR3 sequence (DNA): TGTGCCAGCAGGTCTCGGGGACAGGATCAAGAGACCCAGTACTTC. It codes for CASRSRGQDQETQYF.

The chain recombines TRBV28 with TRBJ2-7; 10 positions match TRBD1. J was trimmed by 4 bases and V by 5 bases; bases with no gene match: 8. The CDR3 is 15 amino acids. CDR1 MDHEN and CDR2 SYDVKM come from the germline V gene. The CDR3 DNA follows: TGTGCCAGCAGTCCACCGGGACAGGGGCTGTACGAGCAGTACTTC. Its translation: CASSPPGQGLYEQYF.

This chain connects TRBV5-1 to TRBJ2-7; D might be TRBD2 (5 bases). V gave up 0 bases and J gave up 3 bases, with 28 bases separating them. Germline CDR1 SGHRS, CDR2 YFSETQ. The CDR3 consists of 20 residues. The CDR3 nucleotides are TGCGCCAGCAGCTTGGGGCCCAGCAGCGGTTCACAGCTCTCGGGCTACGAGCAGTACTTC. Protein sequence: CASSLGPSSGSQLSGYEQYF.

The rearrangement joins TRBV7-9 to TRBJ1-5; 9 bases match TRBD1. V lost 3 bases and J lost 5; bases outside the gene matches: 5. The CDR3 is 15 residues long. Germline lookup yields CDR1 SEHNR and CDR2 FQNEAQ (reference sequence). For the CDR3, the DNA is TGTGCCAGCAGCTTGCCAGACAGGGGGGATCAGCCCCAGCATTTT. Its protein product is CASSLPDRGDQPQHF.

This chain connects TRBV19 to TRBJ2-1, with 9 bases that match TRBD2. V shed 7 bases, J shed 2 bases, and the junction held 6 bases outside the gene matches. The CDR3 spans 15 residues. Germline assignment: CDR1 LNHDA and CDR2 SQIVND (reference sequence). CDR3: CASTLSGSPYNEQFF. The DNA for the CDR3 is TGTGCCAGTACTCTTAGCGGGAGTCCCTACAATGAGCAGTTCTTC. The variable domain in full, with the rest retrieved from reference TRBV19 and TRBJ2-1, is DGGITQSPKYLFRKEGQNVTLSCEQNLNHDAMYWYRQDPGQGLRLIYYSQIVNDFQKGDIAEGYSVSREKKESFPLTVTSAQKNPTAFYLCASTLSGSPYNEQFFGPGTRLTVL.

This clone was seen once. Here the CDR3 reads CATSSEGGPETQYF. The CDR3 nucleotides read TGTGCCACCAGCAGTGAGGGAGGCCCAGAGACCCAGTACTTC. The chain couples TRBV15 to TRBJ2-5; D possibly corresponds to TRBD2 (6 bases). V was clipped by 3 bases and J by 4 bases, with 12 bases between them. CDR3 size: 14 residues. Germline-derived CDR1 and CDR2 are LNHNV and YYDKDF (reference sequence).

J is TRBJ1-1 and V is TRBV7-9; D might be TRBD1 (6 bases). V was shortened by 0 bases and J by 3 bases, with 17 bases between the two germline ends. The CDR3 is 17 amino acids. CDR1 and CDR2 (germline): SEHNR, FQNEAQ (reference sequence). The CDR3 sequence is CASSLAGLGGSDTEAFF. The CDR3 DNA reads TGTGCCAGCAGCTTAGCGGGTCTAGGGGGTTCGGACACTGAAGCTTTCTTT.

The V call is TRBV18, the J call TRBJ2-7; D is ambiguous. This CDR3 region has 17 residues. Germline V gene sequence: CDR1 KGHSH, CDR2 LQKENI. With 0 bases removed from V and 6 bases from J, the gap between germline ends came to 21 bases. For the CDR3, the DNA is TGTGCCAGCTCACCACCGGTGGCACAGTCCAAGTCCCTCGAGCAGTACTTC. Protein sequence: CASSPPVAQSKSLEQYF.

This sequence joins TRBV6-1 and TRBJ1-1; D is perhaps TRBD1 (5 bases). V lost 7 bases, J lost 4 bases, and 7 bases lay in between. Germline V gene sequence: CDR1 MNHNS, CDR2 SASEGT. This CDR3 comprises 11 residues. The CDR3 protein is CASIRGTEAFF. The CDR3 coding sequence is TGTGCCAGCATTAGGGGCACTGAAGCTTTCTTT.

The chain has TRBV28 and TRBJ1-2; TRBD1 aligns across 7 bases. CDR1 and CDR2 (germline): MDHEN, SYDVKM. J gave up 5 bases and V 6 bases, and 12 bases lay outside the gene matches. The CDR3 is 15 residues long. In nucleotides, the CDR3 is TGTGCCAGCAGGGACGACAGGGTCCCCCAATATGGCTACACCTTC. Protein sequence: CASRDDRVPQYGYTF.

V and J are TRBV7-9 and TRBJ2-7, with TRBD2 matching 12 bases. This CDR3 region has 15 residues. Trimming at V came to 1 base and at J to 4 bases, leaving 2 bases not matched to a gene. Germline-derived CDR1 and CDR2 are SEHNR and FQNEAQ (reference sequence). The CDR3 protein is CASSLGTSGMYEQYF. CDR3 bases: TGTGCCAGCAGCTTAGGGACTAGCGGGATGTACGAGCAGTACTTC.

The rearrangement joins TRBV23-1 to TRBJ2-7; D not resolved. TRBV23-1 is an ORF, and what it does is uncertain. The CDR3 spans 15 residues. The V end was cut by 0 bases, the J end by 4 bases, with 13 bases between. The chain's CDR3 is CASSQSLRVGYEQYF. The CDR3 coding sequence is TGCGCCAGCAGTCAATCGCTCCGAGTGGGGTACGAGCAGTACTTC.

This chain uses TRBV7-2 with TRBJ1-5; the D gene is possibly TRBD1 (5 bases). CDR1 is SGHTA, CDR2 FQGNSA, per germline. The ends were cut back, 6 bases at V and 3 bases at J, with 15 bases in the middle. This CDR3 is built from 15 residues. The CDR3 reads CASSPRGGYNQPQHF. CDR3 in DNA: TGTGCCAGCAGTCCTAGGGGAGGATACAATCAGCCCCAGCATTTT. The full variable domain, completed using reference TRBV7-2 and TRBJ1-5, is GAGVSQSPSNKVTEKGKDVELRCDPISGHTALYWYRQSLGQGLEFLIYFQGNSAPDKSGLPSDRFSAERTGGSVSTLTIQRTQQEDSAVYLCASSPRGGYNQPQHFGDGTRLSIL.

A single count supports this clone. This chain joins TRBV5-4 and TRBJ2-7; D remains ambiguous. Trimming stripped 0 bases from V and 7 bases from J, with 14 bases between. The CDR3 length is 14 residues. CDR1 is SGHNT and CDR2 is YYREEE in the germline V gene (reference sequence). CDR3 nucleotide sequence: TGTGCCAGCAGCTTGGACCTAGGCAAAGGGGAGCAGTACTTC. Its protein product is CASSLDLGKGEQYF.

V and J are TRBV10-2 and TRBJ2-1; D might be TRBD2 (5 bases). This CDR3 has 15 residues. CDR1 and CDR2 from the germline V gene are WSHSY and SAAADI. Trimming cost V 6 bases and J 2 bases, with 14 bases left between them. The CDR3 nucleotides are TGCGCCAGCAGCCGAAGCGGTGAAGCCTACAATGAGCAGTTCTTC. It codes for CASSRSGEAYNEQFF.

The V and J genes are TRBV21-1 and TRBJ2-5; TRBD2, the table's D call, was not compared with the DNA. TRBV21-1 represents a pseudogene. The CDR3 is 16 amino acids. The CDR3 coding sequence is TGTGCCAGCAGCAAAATGTGCGGGCGGCGTGAATTAACCCAGTACTTC. Translated: CASSKMCGRRELTQYF.

This rearrangement joins TRBV5-1 to TRBJ1-2, with 7 positions matching TRBD1. Trimming removed 5 bases from V and 8 bases from J; junction bases left unmatched: 3. This CDR3 has 11 amino acids. The germline V gene has CDR1 SGHRS and CDR2 YFSETQ. The CDR3 spells CASSHRGGYTF. As DNA, the CDR3 is TGCGCCAGCAGTCACAGGGGCGGCTACACCTTC.

This clone was recorded only once. The CDR3 coding sequence is TGTGCCAGCAGTGGGGGGAGGACAGGGCCTGGAAACACCATATATTTT. Translating gives CASSGGRTGPGNTIYF. J is TRBJ1-3 and V is TRBV28; 8 bases line up with TRBD1. Losses at the gene ends were 5 bases for V and 2 bases for J; bases not matched to a gene: 8. The CDR3 is made up of 16 amino acids. The V gene's germline CDR1 is MDHEN and CDR2 SYDVKM.

The V call is TRBV11-2, the J call TRBJ2-1, with 7 bases that match TRBD2. The CDR3 contains 16 residues. Germline V gene lookup returns CDR1 SGHAT and CDR2 FQNNGV. The V gene end was trimmed by 5 bases and the J gene end by 2 bases; junction bases not matched to a gene: 9. The CDR3 coding sequence is TGTGCCAGCAGCGACTGGGGGGGTGAGGCCTACAATGAGCAGTTCTTC. This sequence encodes CASSDWGGEAYNEQFF.

V usage is TRBV6-5 and J usage is TRBJ1-3; D ambiguous. The CDR3 has 14 amino acids. The germline V gene encodes CDR1 MNHEY and CDR2 SVGAGI. Trimming shortened V by 7 bases and J by 0 bases, and 10 bases separated the two germline ends. The CDR3 reads CASTDLYSGNTIYF. The CDR3 DNA reads as TGTGCCAGCACCGACCTCTACTCTGGAAACACCATATATTTT.

For this clone: Other nucleotide sequences from this sample produce the same CDR3. The CDR3 DNA follows: TGTGCCAGCAGTTTGATAGGGGGCGATTACGAGCAGTACTTC. Its translation: CASSLIGGDYEQYF. The rearrangement links TRBV27 to TRBJ2-7; 7 positions agree with TRBD1. The CDR3 has 14 amino acids. Looked up from germline, CDR1 is MNHEY and CDR2 is SMNVEV (reference sequence). The J segment lost 4 bases and the V segment lost 3 bases, leaving 6 bases of the junction unmatched.